The clone carrying this T cell receptor (beta chain) occurred many times. Its antigen remains unidentified. TCRdb redid the calling of the 5' RACE reads with MiXCR, one entry per CDR3 protein. The table records 450,000 to 550,000 distinct CDR3 sequences, about 5.7% of them present only once. The data are from a study of CD8 T cells in ankylosing spondylitis. The study, taken as a whole, reports: A motif of roughly 8 highly homologous TCR beta variants was seen as apparently characteristic of ankylosing spondylitis blood.

This sequence originates from a male donor with ankylosing spondylitis. The sample consisted of blood, either unsorted or a sorted T cell fraction (not recorded which).

CDR3 region: CSARRGGGPDTQYF. Here the CDR3 DNA reads TGCAGTGCTAGAAGGGGGGGGGGCCCTGATACGCAGTATTTT. V gene TRBV20-1 combines with J gene TRBJ2-3; D might be TRBD2 (7 bases). The CDR3 consists of 14 residues. Deletions cut 2 bases from V and 6 bases from J, with 15 bases between. Germline values: CDR1 DFQATT, CDR2 SNEGSKA (reference sequence).